One sample yielded the 29 T cell receptor beta chains listed below, sequenced in a study of blood T cell repertoires in COVID-19. The protocol was immunoSEQ multiplex PCR, while the TCRdb copy is restricted to in-frame clones and leaves out a portion. The profile shows nearly 60,000 clones, 85% of them singletons. Sequencing was done on a sample of peripheral blood. The receptors derive from a man aged 35 to 55 with active COVID-19.

This chain links TRBV19 with TRBJ2-3; the D is unclear. Germline V lookup: CDR1 LNHDA, CDR2 SQIVND (reference sequence). This CDR3 is built from 16 residues. Between the trimmed V and J ends, which lost 3 bases and 2 bases, there was a span of 15 bases. CDR3 loop: CASSMPASAFTDTQYF. The DNA of the CDR3 is TGTGCCAGTAGTATGCCGGCCAGCGCCTTCACAGATACGCAGTATTTT.

J is TRBJ2-5 and V is TRBV10-3; unclear D gene. The germline V gene has CDR1 ENHRY and CDR2 SYGVKD. The length of the CDR3 is 15 residues. V lost 4 bases and J lost 1, with 13 bases in between. The CDR3 here is CAISGALRSQETQYF. Written as DNA, the CDR3 is TGTGCCATCAGTGGTGCCCTGAGGAGCCAAGAGACCCAGTACTTC.

Here the CDR3 reads CASTPAGDNEQFF. CDR3 DNA: TGTGCCAGCACTCCTGCAGGGGACAATGAGCAGTTCTTC. This chain connects TRBV25-1 to TRBJ2-1, with a weak D call TRBD1 (6 bases). Germline V lookup: CDR1 MGHDK, CDR2 SYGVNS. This CDR3 contains 13 residues. Trimming cost V 7 bases and J 5 bases, with 12 bases left between them.

The chain carries TRBV28 and TRBJ1-2; 10 bases align to TRBD1. This CDR3 region has 16 residues. With V trimmed by 5 bases and J by 2 bases, 8 bases remained unmatched. CDR1 and CDR2 from the germline V gene are MDHEN and SYDVKM. CDR3 amino acids: CASSLTGTGVNYGYTF. DNA for the CDR3: TGTGCCAGCAGTCTTACCGGGACAGGGGTCAACTATGGCTACACCTTC.

The rearrangement links TRBV5-1 to TRBJ2-7; TRBD1 is a possible D gene (6 bases). The V gene's germline CDR1 is SGHRS and CDR2 YFSETQ. The germline V and J ends were trimmed by 3 bases and 1 base, with 20 bases remaining between them. The CDR3 is 17 residues long. The CDR3 sequence: CASSSYPDSRVSYEQYF. CDR3 nucleotides: TGCGCCAGCAGCTCGTACCCGGACAGTCGGGTTTCCTACGAGCAGTACTTC.

This clone has more than one count but fewer than ten. V is TRBV27 and J is TRBJ1-3; no definite D call. V was shortened by 3 bases and J by 6 bases, with 12 bases between the two germline ends. Germline V gives CDR1 MNHEY, CDR2 SMNVEV (reference sequence). The CDR3 consists of 14 residues. CDR3 in amino acids: CASSLTAAENTIYF. In DNA form, the CDR3 reads TGTGCCAGCAGTTTGACGGCGGCGGAAAACACCATATATTTT.

The chain combines TRBV19 with TRBJ2-3, with 7 nucleotides matching TRBD1. This CDR3 has 19 residues. The germline CDR1 and CDR2 sequences are LNHDA and SQIVND (reference sequence). J lost 5 bases, V lost 5 bases, and 22 bases had no gene match. Here the CDR3 DNA reads TGTGCCAGTAGTCTGATATTGGACCCGGGACAGCTTGCGGAAGATACGCAGTATTTT. Its protein is CASSLILDPGQLAEDTQYF.

The rearrangement links TRBV10-3 to TRBJ1-4; TRBD1 is a possible D gene (6 bases). Germline V gene lookup returns CDR1 ENHRY and CDR2 SYGVKD. CDR3 length: 15 residues. V lost 6 bases and J lost 8, with 19 bases in between. The CDR3 coding sequence is TGTGCCATCAGGCCCTTCACAGGGCTTGGGGAAAAACTGTTTTTT. Protein product: CAIRPFTGLGEKLFF.

V and J are TRBV29-1 and TRBJ1-1; D uncertain. The CDR3 is 13 amino acids. Germline loops: CDR1 SQVTM, CDR2 ANQGSEA. V was shortened by 7 bases and J by 2 bases, with 14 bases between the two germline ends. The CDR3 protein is CSAKNWRNTEAFF. CDR3 bases: TGCAGCGCGAAGAATTGGAGAAACACTGAAGCTTTCTTT.

The CDR3 nucleotides are TGTGCCAGCAGGGTTACAGGGGGCAATCAGCCCCAGCATTTT. It is translated as CASRVTGGNQPQHF. The chain couples TRBV6-5 to TRBJ1-5; 7 bases agree with TRBD1. CDR3 length: 14 amino acids. Looked up from germline, CDR1 is MNHEY and CDR2 is SVGAGI. V shed 6 bases, J shed 2 bases, and the junction held 4 bases outside the gene matches.

The CDR3, as DNA: TGTGCCAGCAGTTTAAGGGGGGGGTACATTCAGTACTTC. It encodes CASSLRGGYIQYF. J is TRBJ2-4 and V is TRBV28; tentatively, D is TRBD2 (7 bases). The length of the CDR3 is 13 residues. V lost 2 bases and J lost 8, with 10 bases in between. Germline assignment: CDR1 MDHEN and CDR2 SYDVKM.

The chain combines TRBV9 with TRBJ2-1; TRBD2 might be the D (6 bases). Trimming left V 0 bases short and J 6 bases short, with 13 bases between. CDR3 length equals 15 residues. Germline CDR1 reads SGDLS; CDR2 reads YYNGEE. The CDR3 coding sequence is TGTGCCAGCAGCGTAGCGGGAGAGACAATCAATGAGCAGTTCTTC. Translation: CASSVAGETINEQFF.

The rearrangement links TRBV11-2 to TRBJ2-7, with D perhaps matching TRBD1 (6 bases). Germline V CDR1 and CDR2: SGHAT, FQNNGV. This CDR3 region has 14 residues. The V and J ends lost 0 bases and 2 bases respectively, with 8 bases between them. The CDR3 sequence: CASSLEAGAYEQYF. CDR3 nucleotide sequence: TGTGCCAGCAGCTTAGAGGCAGGGGCCTACGAGCAGTACTTC. Full variable domain (remainder filled in from reference TRBV11-2 and TRBJ2-7): EAGVAQSPRYKIIEKRQSVAFWCNPISGHATLYWYQQILGQGPKLLIQFQNNGVVDDSQLPKDRFSAERLKGVDSTLKIQPAKLEDSAVYLCASSLEAGAYEQYFGPGTRLTVT.

This chain connects TRBV3-1 (or the pseudogene TRBV3-2) to TRBJ1-5; 9 nucleotides line up with TRBD1. Germline V lookup: CDR1 LGHDT, CDR2 YNNKEL (reference sequence). The CDR3 covers 16 residues. Trimming removed 4 bases from V and 4 bases from J; junction bases left unmatched: 8. The CDR3 region has the DNA TGTGCCAGCAGCCCACTTCCGACAGGGGGAAATCAGCCCCAGCATTTT. This encodes CASSPLPTGGNQPQHF.

The V gene is TRBV30, the J gene TRBJ2-2; unclear D gene. From germline, CDR1 is GTSNPN and CDR2 SVGIG (reference sequence). V was cut by 0 bases and J by 6 bases, with 11 bases left in between. This CDR3 has 14 amino acids. CDR3 bases: TGTGCCTGGAGTGTACGCAGGCCCCCCGGGGAGCTGTTTTTT. It codes for CAWSVRRPPGELFF.

This clone was seen only a few times. The V gene is TRBV4-2, the J gene TRBJ2-3; TRBD2 might be the D (5 bases). V lost 1 base to trimming and J lost 0 bases, with 8 bases between them. The germline gives CDR1 LGHNA, CDR2 YNFKEQ. The CDR3 is 15 amino acids. Here the CDR3 DNA reads TGTGCCAGCAGCCAAGGAGCGGCTAGCACAGATACGCAGTATTTT. It is translated as CASSQGAASTDTQYF.

The chain recombines TRBV2 with TRBJ1-2, with TRBD1 identical over 9 bases. V trimming: 6 bases; J trimming: 8 bases; junction bases outside the gene matches: 10. Germline loops: CDR1 SNHLY, CDR2 FYNNEI. CDR3 size: 14 residues. CDR3 coding DNA: TGTGCCAGCAGACCCGGACAGGGGTTGGGAGGCTACACCTTC. It translates to CASRPGQGLGGYTF.

V usage is TRBV3-1 (or the pseudogene TRBV3-2) and J usage is TRBJ1-3; a possible D gene is TRBD1 (6 bases). Germline CDR1 LGHDT, CDR2 YNNKEL (reference sequence). The V end lost 1 base, the J end lost 4 bases, and 20 bases lay between the germline ends. CDR3 size: 18 residues. As DNA, the CDR3 is TGTGCCAGCAGCCAAGTCTGGGGGCAGGGTGTATCCGGAAACACCATATATTTT. Protein: CASSQVWGQGVSGNTIYF.

The chain recombines TRBV4-2 with TRBJ2-4; a possible D gene is TRBD2 (5 bases). V gave up 0 bases and J gave up 9 bases, with 18 bases separating them. CDR3 length equals 16 residues. In germline, CDR1 is LGHNA, CDR2 YNFKEQ. The CDR3 sequence is CASSQDLSSRLGIQYF. In nucleotides, the CDR3 is TGTGCCAGCAGCCAAGATTTGTCTAGCAGGTTGGGCATTCAGTACTTC.

J is TRBJ2-7 and V is TRBV5-1, with 8 bases lining up with TRBD1. This CDR3 is built from 13 residues. Trimming removed 7 bases from V and 5 bases from J; junction bases left unmatched: 8. Germline CDR1 reads SGHRS; CDR2 reads YFSETQ. CDR3 protein: CASGTTGDHEQYF. The CDR3 DNA follows: TGCGCCAGCGGGACGACAGGGGACCACGAGCAGTACTTC.

The chain uses TRBV4-2 and TRBJ2-7; 7 nucleotides align to TRBD2. The trim removed 1 base at V and 0 bases at J, leaving 12 bases unmatched. The CDR3 runs 18 residues. Germline V lookup: CDR1 LGHNA, CDR2 YNFKEQ. CDR3 coding DNA: TGTGCCAGCAGCCAAGCTCAATCGATCCGGGAGGACTCCTACGAGCAGTACTTC. Its translation: CASSQAQSIREDSYEQYF.

The genes are TRBV27 and TRBJ2-7; 12 bases map to TRBD2. Unmatched junction bases numbered 6, after V lost 7 bases and J lost 2 bases. The CDR3 length is 15 residues. The V gene's germline CDR1 is MNHEY and CDR2 SMNVEV (reference sequence). DNA for the CDR3: TGTGCCAGCAAGGAACTAGCGGGAGGAACCTACGAGCAGTACTTC. Translating it yields CASKELAGGTYEQYF.

The CDR3 DNA reads as TGCGCCAGCAGCTCGGACAGCTACGAGCAGTACTTC. Translated, it gives CASSSDSYEQYF. The chain has TRBV5-1 and TRBJ2-7; a possible D gene is TRBD1 (6 bases). Germline V gives CDR1 SGHRS, CDR2 YFSETQ. Trimming pared 3 bases from V and 3 bases from J, leaving 7 bases between. The CDR3 covers 12 residues.

This sequence joins TRBV9 and TRBJ2-1, with 12 nucleotides matching TRBD2. The length of the CDR3 is 19 residues. The V and J ends lost 0 bases and 4 bases, in that order; junction bases with no gene match: 11. In germline, CDR1 is SGDLS, CDR2 YYNGEE. CDR3 residues: CASSVDQRLTSGSYNEQFF. The CDR3 DNA reads as TGTGCCAGCAGCGTAGATCAGCGGCTGACTAGCGGGAGTTACAATGAGCAGTTCTTC.

The V gene is TRBV2, the J gene TRBJ2-1; 7 nucleotides match TRBD2. V shed 6 bases, J shed 13 bases, and the junction held 6 bases outside the gene matches. There are 11 residues in the CDR3. The germline CDR1 and CDR2 sequences are SNHLY and FYNNEI. The CDR3 DNA follows: TGTGCCAGCAGGGGCACTAGCGACCAGTTCTTC. This gives the protein CASRGTSDQFF.

V gene TRBV3-1 (or the pseudogene TRBV3-2) combines with J gene TRBJ1-2, with 8 bases fitting TRBD1. J gave up 8 bases and V 8 bases, and 13 bases lay outside the gene matches. Germline V gene sequence: CDR1 LGHDT, CDR2 YNNKEL (reference sequence). The CDR3 has 14 residues. For the CDR3, the DNA is TGTGCCAGCCATGAGCAGGGGGCAGGGAGGGGCTACACCTTC. Protein product: CASHEQGAGRGYTF.

The rearrangement joins TRBV18 to TRBJ2-1; 12 nucleotides match TRBD2. Germline CDR1 reads KGHSH; CDR2 reads LQKENI. This CDR3 contains 16 residues. The V gene end was trimmed by 0 bases and the J gene end by 6 bases; junction bases not matched to a gene: 3. The CDR3, as DNA: TGTGCCAGCTCACCACCGGGACTAGCGGGTTCCAATGAGCAGTTCTTC. As protein: CASSPPGLAGSNEQFF.

This chain uses TRBV28 with TRBJ2-7; D is possibly TRBD2 (6 bases). The CDR3 contains 23 residues. Germline assignment: CDR1 MDHEN and CDR2 SYDVKM. V was shortened by 3 bases and J by 4 bases, with 40 bases between the two germline ends. CDR3 bases: TGTGCCAGCAGTTTTTTTGGCCGAAGGGATGAACATGTTTGGACTACCTCTCAATACGAGCAGTACTTC. As protein: CASSFFGRRDEHVWTTSQYEQYF.

V usage is TRBV21-1 and J usage is TRBJ2-3; TRBD2 was called by the table and not checked on the DNA. TRBV21-1 has pseudogene status. The CDR3 loop spans 16 amino acids. CDR3 residues: CASLPGTSGMSDTQYF. CDR3 coding DNA: TGTGCCAGCCTTCCCGGGACTAGCGGGATGTCAGATACGCAGTATTTT.